A selection of T cell receptor beta chains follows, all from one sample in a study of blood T cell repertoires in COVID-19. Generated by immunoSEQ multiplex PCR, the TCRdb table keeps only in-frame clones and is missing some. The sample lists tens of thousands of clones, 65% to 85% seen once, with 3% to 4% in the top ten. The sample was peripheral blood. Receptors originate from a man between 45 and 60 years old with acute or convalescent COVID-19. CDR3s include the opening cysteine and the closing phenylalanine or tryptophan. The D gene is left open where the match is weak. The size of a clone is reported for some rows only, either as once, few or many, or as a class for expanded clones.

d_call | j_call | clone_size | v_call | cdr3_nt | cdr3_aa
NA | TRBJ1-6 | NA | TRBV6-1 | TGTGCCAGCAGTGACGGGGAGACACCCCTCCACTTT | CASSDGETPLHF
TRBD1 | TRBJ1-2 | NA | TRBV7-6 | TGTGCCAGCAGCTTAGCGGGCAGGACAGGGGGCGTGGGCTACACCTTC | CASSLAGRTGGVGYTF
TRBD1 | TRBJ1-6 | once | TRBV7-2 | TGTGCCAGCAGCTTAGCGGCCGGGACAGGGTATAATTCACCCCTCCACTTT | CASSLAAGTGYNSPLHF
NA | TRBJ2-7 | NA | TRBV6-5 | TGTGCCAGCAGTTATGGTCTCGAGGGTTACGAGCAGTACTTC | CASSYGLEGYEQYF
TRBD2 | TRBJ2-1 | NA | TRBV6-5 | TGTGCCAGCACTAGGACTAGGCTCAATGAGCAGTTCTTC | CASTRTRLNEQFF
NA | TRBJ1-6 | NA | TRBV5-4 | TGTGCCAGCAGCTTGGACAGAAATTCACCCCTCCACTTT | CASSLDRNSPLHF
TRBD1 | TRBJ2-1 | NA | TRBV5-1 | TGCGCCAGCAGCTCTGGACAGGGCCCCTACAATGAGCAGTTCTTC | CASSSGQGPYNEQFF
NA | TRBJ1-2 | NA | TRBV6-6 | TGTGCCAGCAGTTTCGCACAGGGATTGGATGGCTACACCTTC | CASSFAQGLDGYTF
NA | TRBJ1-1 | NA | TRBV14 | TGTGCCAGCAGCCATGGGGCGGCCATGAACACTGAAGCTTTCTTT | CASSHGAAMNTEAFF
TRBD2 | TRBJ2-5 | NA | TRBV6-2/TRBV6-3 | TGTGCCAGCAGCCTAGGTCCAGCGGGGGGGCAGGAGACCCAGTACTTC | CASSLGPAGGQETQYF
NA | TRBJ2-1 | once | TRBV5-6 | TGTGCCAGTAGGGACTGGAACAACAATGAGCAGTTCTTC | CASRDWNNNEQFF
TRBD2 | TRBJ2-2 | NA | TRBV11-2 | TGTGCCAGCAGCTTAGTCCCCTCTAGCGGGAGTAATAGGGAGCTGTTTTTT | CASSLVPSSGSNRELFF
NA | TRBJ2-6 | NA | TRBV2 | TGTGCCAGCATGGGGCCCGGGGCCAACGTCCTGACTTTC | CASMGPGANVLTF
NA | TRBJ1-1 | NA | TRBV4-1 | TGCGCCAGCAGCCAAGAAGGGTCTGCTATAAAGGGGGCTTTCTTT | CASSQEGSAIKGAFF
TRBD1 | TRBJ1-1 | NA | TRBV10-2 | TGCGCCAGCAGTGAGGGGACAGAGGCTACTGAAGCTTTCTTT | CASSEGTEATEAFF
TRBD1 | TRBJ1-2 | NA | TRBV19 | TGTGCCAGTAGTCCGCCGGGACAGGCCAACCAACTCTATGGCTACACCTTC | CASSPPGQANQLYGYTF
NA | TRBJ1-1 | NA | TRBV4-3 | TGCGCCAGCAGCCAAGATTCAACAGGGAACACTGAAGCTTTCTTT | CASSQDSTGNTEAFF
NA | TRBJ2-7 | NA | TRBV7-9 | TGTGCCAGCAGCCAGAAGTCCGGGGTCCAACACGAGCAGTACTTC | CASSQKSGVQHEQYF
NA | TRBJ1-4 | NA | TRBV4-3 | TGCGCCAGCAGCCAAAATCAGGGTAATGAAAAACTGTTTTTT | CASSQNQGNEKLFF
NA | TRBJ2-2 | NA | TRBV19 | TGTGCCAGTAGTAGTTGGCAGGGGAACCGGGAGCTGTTTTTT | CASSSWQGNRELFF
NA | TRBJ1-5 | NA | TRBV5-1 | TGCGCCAGCAGCGCCGGCGGAGGTCAGCCCCAGCATTTT | CASSAGGGQPQHF
TRBD1 | TRBJ1-5 | NA | TRBV6-6 | TGTGCCAGCAGGCGCAGGGGGGAAGGTCAGCCCCAGCATTTT | CASRRRGEGQPQHF
NA | TRBJ2-7 | NA | TRBV27 | TGTGCCAGCAGTGCAGGCCCCTACGAGCAGTACTTC | CASSAGPYEQYF
NA | TRBJ2-1 | NA | TRBV7-2 | TGTGCCAGCAGCCTTGACAGGGAGGTCTACAATGAGCAGTTCTTC | CASSLDREVYNEQFF
TRBD2 | TRBJ2-3 | NA | TRBV11-3 | TGTGCCAGCAGCTCCGCCTTTGTGCGGGAGTATGCAGATACGCAGTATTTT | CASSSAFVREYADTQYF
NA | TRBJ2-1 | NA | TRBV7-8 | TGTGCCAGCAGCTTAGCGTGGGGAGTCAACTACAATGAGCAGTTCTTC | CASSLAWGVNYNEQFF
TRBD2 | TRBJ2-7 | once | TRBV4-3 | TGCGCCAGCAGCCGAAGTCAGGGAGCGGGAGGTAACGAGCAGTACTTC | CASSRSQGAGGNEQYF
NA | TRBJ2-1 | few | TRBV18 | TGTGCCAGCTCACCAGACCAGTTAGCCTTGGAGCAGTTCTTC | CASSPDQLALEQFF
NA | TRBJ2-3 | NA | TRBV5-4 | TGTGCCAGCAGCCGACAACTAGGTGCTAGCACAGATACGCAGTATTTT | CASSRQLGASTDTQYF
TRBD2 | TRBJ2-7 | NA | TRBV7-9 | TGTGCCAGCAGCAAAAACGAGAGACTAGCGGGGACCTACGAGCAGTACTTC | CASSKNERLAGTYEQYF
NA | TRBJ2-3 | NA | TRBV18 | TGTGCCAGCTTGGAAACAGGGACAGATACGCAGTATTTT | CASLETGTDTQYF
NA | TRBJ1-2 | NA | TRBV6-5 | TGTGCCAGCAGGCACTCACAGGGTTCCTACACCTTC | CASRHSQGSYTF
TRBD1 | TRBJ2-1 | NA | TRBV6-5 | TGTGCCAGCAAAAGGGGGGACAGGGGGCTCAATGAGCAGTTCTTC | CASKRGDRGLNEQFF
TRBD2 | TRBJ2-1 | NA | TRBV24-1 | TGTGCCACCAGTGATCGACCCGGGGCGGGGGGGCGCAACAATGAGCAGTTCTTC | CATSDRPGAGGRNNEQFF
NA | TRBJ2-2 | NA | TRBV18 | TGTGCCAGCTCACCAGTCCTCTTAAACACCGGGGAGCTGTTTTTT | CASSPVLLNTGELFF
TRBD2 | TRBJ2-1 | once | TRBV6-5 | TGTGCCAGCAAAGGAGGGAGGGAACGGAATGAGCAGTTCTTC | CASKGGRERNEQFF
TRBD1 | TRBJ1-6 | NA | TRBV27 | TGTGCCAGCAGGGAGACAGGGGGCCAGTCACCCCTCCACTTT | CASRETGGQSPLHF
NA | TRBJ2-3 | NA | TRBV7-2 | TGTGCCAGCAGCTTCAGGGGCACAGATACGCAGTATTTT | CASSFRGTDTQYF
NA | TRBJ2-1 | NA | TRBV19 | TGTGCCAGTAGTTCAAGACAGGCGGGCCTCAGCTATGAGCAGTTCTTC | CASSSRQAGLSYEQFF
NA | TRBJ2-4 | NA | TRBV11-2 | TGTGCCAGCAGCTTAGTGGGCGGGGCCCTAGCCAAAAACATTCAGTACTTC | CASSLVGGALAKNIQYF
NA | TRBJ1-1 | few | TRBV18 | TGTGCCAGCTCACCAGCCCTAAGTCGCGGGCCCCGGAACACTGAAGCTTTCTTT | CASSPALSRGPRNTEAFF
NA | TRBJ2-5 | NA | TRBV7-2 | TGTGCCAGCAGCTTAGGGGGGCAACCTCTGACCCAGTACTTC | CASSLGGQPLTQYF
NA | TRBJ2-5 | NA | TRBV27 | TGTGCCAGCACCCCTCGGACAGCTGAGACCCAGTACTTC | CASTPRTAETQYF
TRBD1 | TRBJ1-6 | NA | TRBV3-1/TRBV3-2 | TGTGCCAGCAGCCAACTACCAGGGGGCAATAATTCACCCCTCCACTTT | CASSQLPGGNNSPLHF
NA | TRBJ1-5 | NA | TRBV25-1 | TGTGCCAGCAGTGAATGGGAGGACTCCTTAAATCAGCCCCAGCATTTT | CASSEWEDSLNQPQHF
NA | TRBJ1-1 | NA | TRBV5-1 | TGCGCCAGCAGCCCCAACCAGGGGCACACTGAAGCTTTCTTT | CASSPNQGHTEAFF
TRBD1 | TRBJ1-6 | NA | TRBV19 | TGTGCCAGTAGTTTACAGGGGAATTCACCCCTCCACTTT | CASSLQGNSPLHF
TRBD2 | TRBJ2-1 | NA | TRBV19 | TGTGCCAGTACCACTAGCGGAGGGGGCTCCTACAATGAGCAGTTCTTC | CASTTSGGGSYNEQFF
NA | TRBJ1-3 | NA | TRBV6-1 | TGTGCCAGCAGTGAAGCGCCCTCAGGTGGAAACACCATATATTTT | CASSEAPSGGNTIYF
NA | TRBJ1-1 | NA | TRBV18 | TGTGCCAGCTCACCTAAACAACAGGGCACTGAAGCTTTCTTT | CASSPKQQGTEAFF
TRBD1 | TRBJ1-3 | NA | TRBV18 | TGTGCCAGCTCACCATCACAGGGGTTCTCTGGAAACACCATATATTTT | CASSPSQGFSGNTIYF
NA | TRBJ2-7 | NA | TRBV12-3/TRBV12-4 | TGTGCCAGTTCGGAGGACGGCGTCTACGAGCAGTACTTC | CASSEDGVYEQYF